These T cell receptor beta chains were read from a single sample in a study of T cell responses to AZD1222 COVID-19 vaccine. Only in-frame clones appear in the TCRdb table, and some are missing; sequencing was by immunoSEQ multiplex PCR. The table has 100,000 to 150,000 clones, approximately 90% seen once. Here the sequenced sample was peripheral blood, taken on day 0 of AZD1222 vaccination. Receptors originate from an adult in good health. CDR3s include the opening cysteine and the closing phenylalanine or tryptophan. The D gene is left open where the match is weak.

V	D	J	CDR3
TRBV28	.	TRBJ1-2	CASRGGPGDYGYTF
TRBV5-1	.	TRBJ1-5	CASSLIHQGPSNQPQHF
TRBV7-6	.	TRBJ1-1	CASSPAGGPDEAFF
TRBV2	TRBD1	TRBJ1-4	CASSATGRELFF
TRBV20-1	.	TRBJ2-7	CSASSSYEQYF
TRBV4-2	TRBD1	TRBJ1-5	CASSQAEGQGNQPQHF
TRBV28	TRBD1	TRBJ1-3	CASSQIDRENTIYF
TRBV3-1/TRBV3-2	TRBD2	TRBJ2-2	CASSQDSSGRAFPSTGELFF
TRBV7-6	TRBD1	TRBJ1-4	CASSLHIGGGNEKLFF
TRBV5-1	.	TRBJ2-3	CASSPMTGGDTQYF